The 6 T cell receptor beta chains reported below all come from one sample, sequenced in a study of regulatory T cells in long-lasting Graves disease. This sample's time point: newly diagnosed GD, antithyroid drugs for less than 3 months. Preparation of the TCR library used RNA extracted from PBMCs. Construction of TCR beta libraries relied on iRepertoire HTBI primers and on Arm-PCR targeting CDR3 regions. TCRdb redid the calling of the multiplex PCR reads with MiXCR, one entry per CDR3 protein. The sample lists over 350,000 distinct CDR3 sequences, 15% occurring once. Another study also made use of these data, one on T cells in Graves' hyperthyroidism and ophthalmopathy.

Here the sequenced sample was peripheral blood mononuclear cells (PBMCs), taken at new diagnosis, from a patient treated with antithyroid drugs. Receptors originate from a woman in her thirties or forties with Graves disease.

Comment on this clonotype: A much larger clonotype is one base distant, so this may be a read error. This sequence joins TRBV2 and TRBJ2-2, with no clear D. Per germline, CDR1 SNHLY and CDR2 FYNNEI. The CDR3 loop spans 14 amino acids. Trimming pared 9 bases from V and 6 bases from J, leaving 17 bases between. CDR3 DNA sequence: TGTGCCAGGAGCTCTGGACCCCAAGCCGGGGAGCTGTTTTTT. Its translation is CARSSGPQAGELFF.

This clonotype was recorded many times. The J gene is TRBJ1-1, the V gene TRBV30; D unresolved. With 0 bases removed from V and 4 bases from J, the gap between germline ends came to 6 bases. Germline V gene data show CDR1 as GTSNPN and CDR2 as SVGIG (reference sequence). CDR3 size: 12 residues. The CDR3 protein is CAWSVLGTEAFF. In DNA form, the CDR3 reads TGTGCCTGGAGTGTTTTGGGCACTGAAGCTTTCTTT.

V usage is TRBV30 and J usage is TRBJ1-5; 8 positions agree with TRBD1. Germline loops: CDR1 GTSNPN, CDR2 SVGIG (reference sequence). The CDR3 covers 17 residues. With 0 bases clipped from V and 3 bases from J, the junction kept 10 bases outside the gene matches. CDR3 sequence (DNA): TGTGCCTGGAGTGTAGGACCAGGGGGCATGGACAATCAGCCCCAGCATTTT. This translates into CAWSVGPGGMDNQPQHF.

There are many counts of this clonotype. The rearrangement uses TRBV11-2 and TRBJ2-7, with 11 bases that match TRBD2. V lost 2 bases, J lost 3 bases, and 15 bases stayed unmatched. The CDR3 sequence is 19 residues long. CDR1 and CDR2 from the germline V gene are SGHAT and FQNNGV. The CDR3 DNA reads TGTGCCAGCAGCTTATCCTCCCCCCTGCTAGCGGGAGGAAACTACGAGCAGTACTTC. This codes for CASSLSSPLLAGGNYEQYF.

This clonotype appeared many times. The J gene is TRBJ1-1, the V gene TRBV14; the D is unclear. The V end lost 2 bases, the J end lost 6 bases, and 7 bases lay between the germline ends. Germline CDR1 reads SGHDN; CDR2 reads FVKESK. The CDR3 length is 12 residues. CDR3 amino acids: CASSQMRSEAFF. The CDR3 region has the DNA TGTGCCAGCAGCCAAATGAGATCTGAAGCTTTCTTT.

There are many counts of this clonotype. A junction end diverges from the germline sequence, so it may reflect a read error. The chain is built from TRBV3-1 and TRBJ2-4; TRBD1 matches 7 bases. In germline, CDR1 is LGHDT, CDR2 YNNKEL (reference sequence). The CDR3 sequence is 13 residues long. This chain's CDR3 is CASSQDRETIQYF. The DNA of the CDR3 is TGTGCCAGCAGTCAAGACAGGGAGACCATTCAGTACTTC.